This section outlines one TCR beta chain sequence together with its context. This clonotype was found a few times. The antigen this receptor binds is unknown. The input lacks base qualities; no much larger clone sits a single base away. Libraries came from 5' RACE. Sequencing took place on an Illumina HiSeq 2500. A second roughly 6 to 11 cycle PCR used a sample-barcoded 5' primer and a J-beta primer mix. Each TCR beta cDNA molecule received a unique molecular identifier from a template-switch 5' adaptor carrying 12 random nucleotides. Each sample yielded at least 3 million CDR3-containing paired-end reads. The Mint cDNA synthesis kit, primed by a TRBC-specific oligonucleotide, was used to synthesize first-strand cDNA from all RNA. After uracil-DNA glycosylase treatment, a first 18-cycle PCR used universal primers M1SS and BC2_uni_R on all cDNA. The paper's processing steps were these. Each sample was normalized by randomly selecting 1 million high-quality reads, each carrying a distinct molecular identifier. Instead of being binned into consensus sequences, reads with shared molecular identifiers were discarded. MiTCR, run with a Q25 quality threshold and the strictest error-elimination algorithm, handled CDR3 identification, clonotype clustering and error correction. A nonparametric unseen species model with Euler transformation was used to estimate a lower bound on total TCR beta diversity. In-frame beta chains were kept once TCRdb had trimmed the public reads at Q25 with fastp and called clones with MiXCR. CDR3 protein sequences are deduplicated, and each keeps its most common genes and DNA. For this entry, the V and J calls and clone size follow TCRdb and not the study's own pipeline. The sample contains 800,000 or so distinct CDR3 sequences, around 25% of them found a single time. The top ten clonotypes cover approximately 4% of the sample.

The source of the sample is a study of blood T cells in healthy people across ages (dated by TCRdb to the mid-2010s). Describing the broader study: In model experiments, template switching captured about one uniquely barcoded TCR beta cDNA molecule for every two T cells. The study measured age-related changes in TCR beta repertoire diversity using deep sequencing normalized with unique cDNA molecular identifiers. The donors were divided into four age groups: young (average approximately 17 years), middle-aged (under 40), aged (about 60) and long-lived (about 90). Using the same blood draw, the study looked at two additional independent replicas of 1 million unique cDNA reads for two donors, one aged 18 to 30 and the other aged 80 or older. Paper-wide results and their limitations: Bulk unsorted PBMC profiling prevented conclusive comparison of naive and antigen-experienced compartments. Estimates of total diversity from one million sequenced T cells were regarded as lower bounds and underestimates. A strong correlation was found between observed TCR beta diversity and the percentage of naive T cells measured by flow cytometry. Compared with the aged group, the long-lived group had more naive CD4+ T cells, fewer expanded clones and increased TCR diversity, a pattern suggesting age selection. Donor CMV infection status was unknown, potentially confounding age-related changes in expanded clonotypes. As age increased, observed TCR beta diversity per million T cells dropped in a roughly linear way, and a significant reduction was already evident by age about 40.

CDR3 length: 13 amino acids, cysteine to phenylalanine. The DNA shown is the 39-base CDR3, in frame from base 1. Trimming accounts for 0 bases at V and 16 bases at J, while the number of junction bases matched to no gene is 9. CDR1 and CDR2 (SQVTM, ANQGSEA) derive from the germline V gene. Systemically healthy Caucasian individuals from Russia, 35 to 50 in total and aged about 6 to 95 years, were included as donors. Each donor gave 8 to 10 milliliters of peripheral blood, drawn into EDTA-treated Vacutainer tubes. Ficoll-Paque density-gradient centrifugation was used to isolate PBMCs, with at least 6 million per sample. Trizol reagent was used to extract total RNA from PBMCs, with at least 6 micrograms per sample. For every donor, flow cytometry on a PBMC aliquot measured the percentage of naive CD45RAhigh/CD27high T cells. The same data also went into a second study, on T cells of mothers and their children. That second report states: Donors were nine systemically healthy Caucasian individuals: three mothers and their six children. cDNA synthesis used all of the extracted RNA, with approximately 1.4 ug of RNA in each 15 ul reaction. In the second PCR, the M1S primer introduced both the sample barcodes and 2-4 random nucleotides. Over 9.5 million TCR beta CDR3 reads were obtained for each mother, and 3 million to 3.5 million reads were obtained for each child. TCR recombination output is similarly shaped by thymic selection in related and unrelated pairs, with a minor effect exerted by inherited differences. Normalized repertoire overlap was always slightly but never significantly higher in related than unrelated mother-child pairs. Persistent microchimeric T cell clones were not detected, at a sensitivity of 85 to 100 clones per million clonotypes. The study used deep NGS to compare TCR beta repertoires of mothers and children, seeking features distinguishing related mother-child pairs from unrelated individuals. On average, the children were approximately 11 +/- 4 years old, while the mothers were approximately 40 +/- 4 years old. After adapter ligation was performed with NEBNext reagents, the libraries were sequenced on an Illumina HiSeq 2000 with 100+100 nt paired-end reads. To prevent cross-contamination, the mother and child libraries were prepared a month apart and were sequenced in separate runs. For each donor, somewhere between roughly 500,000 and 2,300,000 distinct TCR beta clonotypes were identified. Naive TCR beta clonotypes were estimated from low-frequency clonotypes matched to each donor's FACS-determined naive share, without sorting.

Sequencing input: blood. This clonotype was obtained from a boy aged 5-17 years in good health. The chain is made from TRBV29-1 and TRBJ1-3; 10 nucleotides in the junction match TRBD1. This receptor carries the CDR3 CSVEDPRDRGIYF. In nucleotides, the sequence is TGCAGCGTTGAAGATCCGCGGGACAGGGGAATTTATTTT.